These 27 T cell receptor beta chains were sequenced from one sample in a study of T cell responses to AZD1222 COVID-19 vaccine. Using immunoSEQ multiplex PCR, the repertoire was profiled, and TCRdb retains in-frame clones only, with some absent. The sample yields roughly 100,000 clones, about 80% seen once. Sequenced here: peripheral blood, sampled on day 0 of AZD1222 vaccination. These receptors came from an adult in good health.

The chain joins TRBV19 to TRBJ1-1; no definite D call. The CDR3 extends over 13 amino acids. The V end was cut by 11 bases, the J end by 3 bases, with 16 bases between. The germline V gene has CDR1 LNHDA and CDR2 SQIVND (reference sequence). CDR3 DNA sequence: TGTGCCGCCAAGACCTTGACTGACACTGAAGCTTTCTTT. Its translation: CAAKTLTDTEAFF.

The J gene is TRBJ1-4, the V gene TRBV6-5; D is unclear. The CDR3 is made up of 13 amino acids. V was clipped by 4 bases and J by 12 bases, with 15 bases between them. Germline values: CDR1 MNHEY, CDR2 SVGAGI. CDR3 region: CASSWSSHRELFF. The CDR3 coding sequence is TGTGCCAGCAGTTGGTCCAGTCATCGGGAACTGTTTTTT.

This chain uses TRBV18 with TRBJ1-1; D is ambiguous. The ends were cut back, 3 bases at V and 3 bases at J, with 14 bases in the middle. This CDR3 is built from 15 residues. Looked up from germline, CDR1 is KGHSH and CDR2 is LQKENI. CDR3: CASSPRAPWDTEAFF. In nucleotides, the CDR3 is TGTGCCAGCTCACCTCGGGCACCGTGGGACACTGAAGCTTTCTTT. The full variable domain, completed using reference TRBV18 and TRBJ1-1, is NAGVMQNPRHLVRRRGQEARLRCSPMKGHSHVYWYRQLPEEGLKFMVYLQKENIIDESGMPKERFSAEFPKEGPSILRIQQVVRGDSAAYFCASSPRAPWDTEAFFGQGTRLTVV.

This clone is a singleton in its sample. This chain joins TRBV18 and TRBJ1-1; D ambiguous. Germline loops: CDR1 KGHSH, CDR2 LQKENI. This CDR3 contains 15 residues. V was trimmed by 0 bases and J by 1 base, leaving 9 bases between them. The CDR3 sequence: CASSPPGGSNTEAFF. As DNA, the CDR3 is TGTGCCAGCTCACCACCAGGAGGCTCGAACACTGAAGCTTTCTTT.

The V and J genes are TRBV4-1 and TRBJ1-1; possibly TRBD1 for D (5 bases). The CDR3 extends over 16 amino acids. The V end was cut by 0 bases, the J end by 4 bases, with 15 bases between. The germline V gene encodes CDR1 MGHRA and CDR2 YSYEKL. Here the CDR3 reads CASSQEKVWGGTEAFF. The DNA for the CDR3 is TGCGCCAGCAGCCAAGAAAAGGTGTGGGGGGGCACTGAAGCTTTCTTT.

The J gene is TRBJ2-2, the V gene TRBV7-2; 12 nucleotides agree with TRBD2. CDR3 size: 16 residues. Per the germline V gene, CDR1 is SGHTA and CDR2 is FQGNSA. The V and J ends lost 5 bases and 3 bases, in that order; junction bases with no gene match: 4. As DNA, the CDR3 is TGTGCCAGCAGCGGCGGGACTAGCGGGTACACCGGGGAGCTGTTTTTT. Its protein product is CASSGGTSGYTGELFF. Filled out from reference TRBV7-2 and TRBJ2-2, the complete variable domain reads GAGVSQSPSNKVTEKGKDVELRCDPISGHTALYWYRQSLGQGLEFLIYFQGNSAPDKSGLPSDRFSAERTGGSVSTLTIQRTQQEDSAVYLCASSGGTSGYTGELFFGEGSRLTVL.

This clone appeared once. The chain has TRBV3-1 (or the pseudogene TRBV3-2) and TRBJ2-7; 7 bases match TRBD1. V was clipped by 0 bases and J by 1 base; unmatched bases: 6. The CDR3 spans 16 residues. Germline CDR1 LGHDT, CDR2 YNNKEL (reference sequence). CDR3 sequence: CASSQEGQWDSYEQYF. The DNA of the CDR3 is TGTGCCAGCAGCCAAGAGGGACAGTGGGATTCCTACGAGCAGTACTTC.

The V call is TRBV4-1, the J call TRBJ1-3, with TRBD1 as a possible D gene (6 bases). CDR3 length equals 18 residues. The V gene's germline CDR1 is MGHRA and CDR2 YSYEKL. Trimming left V 0 bases short and J 0 bases short, with 15 bases between. CDR3 sequence reads: CASSQDTGSRLSGNTIYF. The CDR3 DNA follows: TGCGCCAGCAGCCAAGATACAGGGTCGCGGCTCTCTGGAAACACCATATATTTT.

The chain joins TRBV2 to TRBJ2-1; tentatively, D is TRBD1 (6 bases). The V gene lost 2 bases and the J gene lost 9 bases, with 8 bases spanning the gap. CDR1 SNHLY and CDR2 FYNNEI come from the germline V gene. The CDR3 runs to 12 residues. CDR3 coding DNA: TGTGCCAGCAGTGAACAGGGGCCTGAGCAGTTCTTC. It specifies CASSEQGPEQFF.

The V gene is TRBV5-1, the J gene TRBJ1-1; D is uncertain. Germline CDR1 is SGHRS and CDR2 is YFSETQ. V gave up 2 bases and J gave up 6 bases, with 14 bases separating them. The CDR3 is 14 amino acids. The CDR3 DNA reads as TGCGCCAGCAGCTTAGGTTCGACGGTCCCTGAAGCTTTCTTT. This translates into CASSLGSTVPEAFF. The full variable domain, rest sourced from reference TRBV5-1 and TRBJ1-1, is KAGVTQTPRYLIKTRGQQVTLSCSPISGHRSVSWYQQTPGQGLQFLFEYFSETQRNKGNFPGRFSGRQFSNSRSEMNVSTLELGDSALYLCASSLGSTVPEAFFGQGTRLTVV.

J is TRBJ1-2 and V is TRBV28, with 7 bases fitting TRBD1. The V segment lost 2 bases and the J segment 11 bases; nucleotides outside the gene matches: 5. Germline V gene sequence: CDR1 MDHEN, CDR2 SYDVKM. This CDR3 region has 12 residues. In nucleotides, the CDR3 is TGTGCCAGCAGTTTACCTGGACAGGTTTACACCTTC. Translation: CASSLPGQVYTF.

V gene TRBV9 combines with J gene TRBJ2-2; 10 bases map to TRBD2. Germline V gives CDR1 SGDLS, CDR2 YYNGEE. The CDR3 totals 18 residues. Unmatched junction bases numbered 8, after V lost 0 bases and J lost 3 bases. The CDR3, as DNA: TGTGCCAGCAGCGTAGAGGGTAGCGGGGGGCCCTACACCGGGGAGCTGTTTTTT. Residues: CASSVEGSGGPYTGELFF.

The chain has TRBV18 and TRBJ1-1, with 9 bases that match TRBD1. Losses at the gene ends were 4 bases for V and 4 bases for J; bases not matched to a gene: 4. The germline CDR1 and CDR2 sequences are KGHSH and LQKENI. The CDR3 loop spans 14 amino acids. CDR3: CASSLQGAATEAFF. The CDR3 nucleotides are TGTGCCAGCTCACTACAGGGGGCTGCCACTGAAGCTTTCTTT.

This clone was found a few times. The rearrangement uses TRBV3-1 (or the pseudogene TRBV3-2) and TRBJ1-2; TRBD1 agrees at 7 bases. This CDR3 contains 13 residues. V shed 7 bases, J shed 8 bases, and the junction held 10 bases outside the gene matches. Germline V gene lookup returns CDR1 LGHDT and CDR2 YNNKEL (reference sequence). The CDR3 DNA follows: TGTGCCAGCACCCACGACAGGGCTCGAGGCTACACCTTC. Protein sequence: CASTHDRARGYTF.

The chain has TRBV6-6 and TRBJ2-2; D possibly corresponds to TRBD1 (6 bases). The CDR3 is 14 residues long. Germline lookup yields CDR1 MNHNY and CDR2 SVGAGI (reference sequence). V was pared by 5 bases and J by 4 bases, with 11 bases between. CDR3 sequence reads: CASSQQGFTGELFF. CDR3 sequence (DNA): TGTGCCAGCAGTCAACAGGGTTTCACCGGGGAGCTGTTTTTT.

The V gene is TRBV10-1, the J gene TRBJ2-3, with TRBD2 matching 11 bases. This CDR3 has 15 amino acids. The J segment lost 1 base and the V segment lost 5 bases, leaving 2 bases of the junction unmatched. Germline V gives CDR1 WNHNN, CDR2 SYGVQD (reference sequence). CDR3 nucleotides: TGCGCCAGCAGTCCGGGACTAGCGGGCACAGATACGCAGTATTTT. Translating it yields CASSPGLAGTDTQYF.

The table lists this clone with a count of one. The gene calls are TRBV4-1 and TRBJ1-3; TRBD1 aligns across 10 bases. The V gene end was trimmed by 4 bases and the J gene end by 9 bases; junction bases not matched to a gene: 12. CDR3 size: 16 residues. The germline V gene encodes CDR1 MGHRA and CDR2 YSYEKL. CDR3 region: CASSPRQGARMGTIYF. The CDR3 DNA follows: TGCGCCAGCAGCCCCAGACAGGGGGCGAGAATGGGCACCATATATTTT.

This clone was found once. V is TRBV5-1 and J is TRBJ1-1; TRBD1 agrees at 8 bases. CDR3 length: 14 residues. Germline V gene data show CDR1 as SGHRS and CDR2 as YFSETQ. After removal of 5 bases from V and 1 base from J, the junction contained 4 bases not matched to a gene. The CDR3 DNA reads TGCGCCAGCAGGGGGCAGGGGGCGAACACTGAAGCTTTCTTT. This encodes CASRGQGANTEAFF.

V and J are TRBV6-6 and TRBJ2-7; 7 bases agree with TRBD2. The J segment lost 6 bases and the V segment lost 2 bases, leaving 10 bases of the junction unmatched. The CDR3 sequence is 15 residues long. Germline CDR1 reads MNHNY; CDR2 reads SVGAGI (reference sequence). Here the CDR3 DNA reads TGTGCCAGCAGTTACAGTACAGGAGCGGGGACCGAGCAGTACTTC. It encodes CASSYSTGAGTEQYF.

CDR3 DNA sequence: TGTGCCAGCAGTAAAATTGGGACCGCGAACACTGAAGCTTTCTTT. Translation: CASSKIGTANTEAFF. The genes are TRBV2 and TRBJ1-1, with D possibly being TRBD1 (5 bases). V was clipped by 5 bases and J by 1 base, with 14 bases between them. The CDR3 sequence is 15 residues long. CDR1 SNHLY and CDR2 FYNNEI come from the germline V gene.

This chain connects TRBV10-3 to TRBJ2-2, with D perhaps matching TRBD1 (7 bases). CDR3 size: 18 residues. Germline CDR1 and CDR2: ENHRY and SYGVKD. V was shortened by 4 bases and J by 4 bases, with 22 bases between the two germline ends. The CDR3 is CAISVSGSRGPSTGELFF. In DNA, the CDR3 is TGTGCCATCAGTGTGAGCGGGTCGAGGGGGCCCAGCACCGGGGAGCTGTTTTTT.

This clone was observed a few times. This chain uses TRBV19 with TRBJ2-2; tentatively, D is TRBD2 (5 bases). V lost 3 bases to trimming and J lost 0 bases, with 8 bases between them. This CDR3 contains 15 residues. Germline CDR1 and CDR2: LNHDA and SQIVND (reference sequence). CDR3 bases: TGTGCCAGTAGTATCCGAGGGTCGAACACCGGGGAGCTGTTTTTT. Protein sequence: CASSIRGSNTGELFF.

V gene TRBV2 combines with J gene TRBJ2-6, with D possibly matching TRBD2 (5 bases). The CDR3 sequence is 19 residues long. The V end was cut by 3 bases, the J end by 3 bases, with 21 bases between. Germline V CDR1 and CDR2: SNHLY, FYNNEI. Here the CDR3 DNA reads TGTGCCAGCAGTGAGAGGGCGTTTTTTGGGGTAGGTGGGGCCAACGTCCTGACTTTC. Residues: CASSERAFFGVGGANVLTF.

The chain is built from TRBV6-5 and TRBJ1-5; D uncertain. V lost 6 bases and J 4 bases, leaving 13 bases between the germline ends. This CDR3 has 14 amino acids. The germline V gene has CDR1 MNHEY and CDR2 SVGAGI. The CDR3 region has the DNA TGTGCCAGCAGCCCAGAGCGGCTTAATCAGCCCCAGCATTTT. Amino acid sequence: CASSPERLNQPQHF.

The V and J genes are TRBV27 and TRBJ1-2, with 8 nucleotides matching TRBD1. In germline, CDR1 is MNHEY, CDR2 SMNVEV (reference sequence). Losses at the gene ends were 5 bases for V and 4 bases for J; bases not matched to a gene: 3. The CDR3 totals 13 residues. The CDR3 bases are TGTGCCAGCAGTCCCGACAGGGGCTATGGCTACACCTTC. This codes for CASSPDRGYGYTF.

The chain employs TRBV18 and TRBJ1-1; TRBD1 matches 8 bases. The germline CDR1 and CDR2 sequences are KGHSH and LQKENI. CDR3 length equals 16 residues. Losses at the gene ends were 3 bases for V and 2 bases for J; bases not matched to a gene: 8. CDR3 DNA: TGTGCCAGCTCACCGAAAACAGGGGGGCTAAACACTGAAGCTTTCTTT. It is translated as CASSPKTGGLNTEAFF.

Comments on this clone: The sample carries other DNA sequences with the same CDR3. The chain links TRBV19 to TRBJ2-7; perhaps TRBD1 as D (6 bases). CDR1 and CDR2 from the germline V gene are LNHDA and SQIVND (reference sequence). The ends were cut back, 5 bases at V and 1 base at J, with 9 bases in the middle. The CDR3 consists of 13 residues. The CDR3 is CASSLDSSYEQYF. CDR3 sequence (DNA): TGTGCCAGTAGTTTGGACAGTTCCTACGAGCAGTACTTC.